These T cell receptor beta chains were read from a single sample in a study of T cells in narcolepsy. The data were produced by immunoSEQ multiplex PCR, yet TCRdb's version contains in-frame clones alone and is incomplete. The repertoire holds under 30,000 clones, with approximately 83% as singletons. The specimen was CD45RA- memory CD4+ T cells from PBMCs. Receptors were obtained from a human donor with narcolepsy. CDR3s include the opening cysteine and the closing phenylalanine or tryptophan. The D gene is left open where the match is weak. Rows give clone size only sometimes, using once, few, many, or a class for an expanded clone.

D,J,size,V,CDR3,DNA
TRBD1,TRBJ1-6,once,TRBV5-6,CASSGTQGTASPLHF,TGTGCCAGCAGCGGAACACAGGGGACTGCTTCACCCCTCCACTTT
TRBD1,TRBJ1-5,NA,TRBV6-6,CASSSTGGSQPQHF,TGTGCCAGCAGTTCCACAGGGGGCAGTCAGCCCCAGCATTTT
TRBD1,TRBJ1-5,few,TRBV2,CASKGTGGRSNQPQHF,TGTGCCAGCAAGGGGACAGGGGGCAGGAGCAATCAGCCCCAGCATTTT
TRBD1,TRBJ1-1,once,TRBV6-4,CASSDGGQGAYVF,TGTGCCAGCAGTGACGGCGGACAGGGGGCCTACGTCTTT
NA,TRBJ1-1,NA,TRBV19,CASSDPTRGRKNTEAFF,TGTGCCAGTAGTGACCCCACGAGGGGGAGGAAAAACACTGAAGCTTTCTTT
NA,TRBJ2-7,NA,TRBV5-1,CASSLEQAAEQYF,TGCGCCAGCAGCTTGGAGCAGGCCGCCGAGCAGTACTTC
TRBD2,TRBJ2-5,NA,TRBV5-4,CASSGTNRGGPQETQYF,TGTGCCAGCAGCGGGACAAATCGGGGGGGTCCCCAAGAGACCCAGTACTTC
NA,TRBJ1-3,few,TRBV18,CASSKDSSGNTIYF,TGTGCCAGCTCAAAGGACAGCTCTGGAAACACCATATATTTT
TRBD1,TRBJ2-5,NA,TRBV5-1,CASSSFRTGQETQYF,TGCGCCAGCAGCTCATTCAGGACAGGGCAAGAGACCCAGTACTTC
NA,TRBJ2-4,NA,TRBV18,CASSPPGGSKNIQYF,TGTGCCAGCTCACCACCGGGGGGATCCAAAAACATTCAGTACTTC
NA,TRBJ1-1,NA,TRBV19,CASSIWGAPTEAFF,TGTGCCAGTAGTATATGGGGGGCCCCCACTGAAGCTTTCTTT
TRBD2,TRBJ2-3,NA,TRBV18,CASSPPGGGNTDTQYF,TGTGCCAGCTCTCCCCCGGGCGGGGGAAACACAGATACGCAGTATTTT
TRBD2,TRBJ2-3,NA,TRBV25-1,CASSESERGDSTDTQYF,TGTGCCAGCAGTGAATCAGAGCGGGGGGATAGCACAGATACGCAGTATTTT
TRBD1,TRBJ1-1,NA,TRBV6-1,CAISESRTGLNTEAFF,TGTGCCATCAGTGAGTCAAGGACAGGGTTGAACACTGAAGCTTTCTTT
NA,TRBJ1-4,NA,TRBV19,CASSIETGTINEKLFF,TGTGCCAGTAGTATAGAGACAGGAACTATTAATGAAAAACTGTTTTTT
TRBD2,TRBJ2-3,NA,TRBV29-1,CSVVGSGGGTDTQYF,TGCAGCGTTGTGGGTAGCGGGGGAGGCACAGATACGCAGTATTTT
NA,TRBJ1-4,NA,TRBV11-3,CASSFAGTGGEKLFF,TGTGCCAGCAGCTTCGCCGGGACGGGGGGGGAAAAACTGTTTTTT
NA,TRBJ2-7,NA,TRBV5-4,CASSLVMGGEQYF,TGTGCCAGCAGCTTGGTTATGGGAGGCGAGCAGTACTTC
NA,TRBJ2-7,NA,TRBV5-8,CASSLGQGHHEQYF,TGTGCCAGCAGCTTGGGGCAGGGGCACCACGAGCAGTACTTC
TRBD1,TRBJ2-7,NA,TRBV25-1,CASSQTGVAYEQYF,TGTGCCAGCAGCCAGACAGGGGTCGCCTACGAGCAGTACTTC
TRBD2,TRBJ2-1,NA,TRBV2,CASIKGLAGVEQFF,TGTGCCAGCATAAAGGGACTAGCGGGGGTTGAGCAGTTCTTC
TRBD2,TRBJ2-5,NA,TRBV9,CASSTLAGPQETQYF,TGTGCCAGCAGTACACTAGCGGGGCCTCAAGAGACCCAGTACTTC
NA,TRBJ2-3,NA,TRBV20-1,CSASRGDTQYF,TGCAGTGCCTCAAGGGGGGATACGCAGTATTTT
TRBD1,TRBJ2-2,NA,TRBV15,CATSRDLTGITGELFF,TGTGCCACCAGCAGAGATCTGACAGGGATAACCGGGGAGCTGTTTTTT
NA,TRBJ1-6,few,TRBV29-1,CSVMTGVNSPLHF,TGCAGCGTCATGACTGGGGTAAATTCACCCCTCCACTTT
NA,TRBJ2-7,NA,TRBV4-2,CASSQDKGPYEQYF,TGTGCCAGCAGCCAAGATAAGGGGCCCTACGAGCAGTACTTC
NA,TRBJ2-7,NA,TRBV11-3,CASEGRGSHEQYF,TGTGCCAGCGAGGGCAGGGGTTCTCACGAGCAGTACTTC
NA,TRBJ1-2,NA,TRBV2,CASSQDVPLPNTF,TGTGCCAGCAGCCAGGATGTCCCGCTACCCAACACCTTC
NA,TRBJ2-7,NA,TRBV9,CASGKDTYEQYF,TGTGCCAGTGGGAAGGATACCTACGAGCAGTACTTC
TRBD2,TRBJ2-1,NA,TRBV5-4,CASSLARLAGGLNEQFF,TGTGCCAGCAGCTTGGCCCGGCTAGCGGGGGGGCTGAATGAGCAGTTCTTC
NA,TRBJ1-2,once,TRBV30,CAWSTQSYGYTF,TGTGCCTGGAGTACCCAGAGCTATGGCTACACCTTC
TRBD1,TRBJ1-5,NA,TRBV6-6,CASSSSQGNQPQHF,TGTGCCAGCAGTTCTTCACAGGGGAATCAGCCCCAGCATTTT
NA,TRBJ1-2,NA,TRBV5-5,CASSLARPDKGYTF,TGTGCCAGCAGCTTGGCCAGGCCAGATAAAGGCTACACCTTC
NA,TRBJ2-7,NA,TRBV25-1,CASRGGGSYEQYF,TGTGCCAGCAGGGGGGGTGGATCCTACGAGCAGTACTTC
TRBD1,TRBJ2-7,NA,TRBV7-2,CASSLQGSGQGANEQYF,TGTGCCAGCAGCTTACAAGGCTCGGGACAGGGGGCTAACGAGCAGTACTTC
NA,TRBJ2-5,NA,TRBV7-2,CASSSAGLTGTQYF,TGTGCCAGCAGTTCAGCCGGGTTAACGGGGACCCAGTACTTC
NA,TRBJ1-2,NA,TRBV15,CATSLRSSANYGYTF,TGTGCCACCAGCCTACGGAGTAGCGCTAACTATGGCTACACCTTC
TRBD2,TRBJ2-5,NA,TRBV5-4,CASSLEVAGRGETQYF,TGTGCCAGCAGCTTGGAGGTAGCGGGGAGGGGAGAGACCCAGTACTTC
NA,TRBJ1-2,NA,TRBV9,CASSVFDRTSNYGYTF,TGTGCCAGCAGCGTCTTCGACAGGACTTCTAACTATGGCTACACCTTC
NA,TRBJ1-6,NA,TRBV19,CASRGHPLSDSPLHF,TGTGCCAGTAGGGGACACCCCCTTAGCGATTCACCCCTCCACTTT
NA,TRBJ1-3,once,TRBV29-1,CSVRGGGSFGNTIYF,TGCAGCGTCCGGGGAGGGGGTTCATTCGGAAACACCATATATTTT
TRBD1,TRBJ2-7,NA,TRBV6-5,CASSYHRQGVVYEQYF,TGTGCCAGCAGTTACCACAGACAGGGAGTGGTCTACGAGCAGTACTTC
TRBD1,TRBJ1-1,NA,TRBV6-6,CASSKTGGTEAFF,TGTGCCAGCAGCAAGACAGGGGGGACTGAAGCTTTCTTT
TRBD1,TRBJ2-7,once,TRBV7-9,CASVVGQRPHEQYF,TGTGCCAGCGTCGTGGGACAGAGGCCCCACGAGCAGTACTTC
NA,TRBJ2-1,once,TRBV29-1,CSVEVFSYNEQFF,TGCAGCGTTGAGGTGTTCTCCTACAATGAGCAGTTCTTC
TRBD1,TRBJ1-4,NA,TRBV29-1,CSVQGGAGEKLFF,TGCAGCGTGCAGGGGGGGGCGGGTGAAAAACTGTTTTTT
TRBD1,TRBJ2-1,few,TRBV11-1,CASSLTGGLVHEQFF,TGTGCCAGCAGCTTGACAGGGGGCCTCGTCCATGAGCAGTTCTTC
NA,TRBJ2-7,NA,TRBV5-1,CASRPRWDSYEQYF,TGCGCCAGCCGCCCCAGGTGGGACTCCTACGAGCAGTACTTC
NA,TRBJ1-1,NA,TRBV7-2,CASSQLLNTEAFF,TGTGCCAGCAGCCAATTATTGAACACTGAAGCTTTCTTT
TRBD1,TRBJ2-5,NA,TRBV27,CASSDNRGLPYF,TGTGCCAGCAGTGACAACAGGGGTTTACCGTACTTC
NA,TRBJ1-5,NA,TRBV6-5,CASSPGRSNQPQHF,TGTGCCAGCAGCCCGGGAAGGAGCAATCAGCCCCAGCATTTT
NA,TRBJ2-4,NA,TRBV5-5,CASSSLQFRDIQYF,TGTGCCAGCAGCTCGCTACAGTTTAGGGACATTCAGTACTTC
NA,TRBJ2-7,NA,TRBV7-3,CASSLNRDYEQYF,TGTGCCAGCAGCTTAAACAGGGACTACGAGCAGTACTTC
TRBD1,TRBJ1-5,NA,TRBV28,CATWGTVNQPQHF,TGTGCCACATGGGGGACAGTCAATCAGCCCCAGCATTTT
NA,TRBJ1-1,NA,TRBV11-1,CASRSREGVMNTEAFF,TGTGCCAGCAGGTCCAGGGAAGGAGTCATGAACACTGAAGCTTTCTTT